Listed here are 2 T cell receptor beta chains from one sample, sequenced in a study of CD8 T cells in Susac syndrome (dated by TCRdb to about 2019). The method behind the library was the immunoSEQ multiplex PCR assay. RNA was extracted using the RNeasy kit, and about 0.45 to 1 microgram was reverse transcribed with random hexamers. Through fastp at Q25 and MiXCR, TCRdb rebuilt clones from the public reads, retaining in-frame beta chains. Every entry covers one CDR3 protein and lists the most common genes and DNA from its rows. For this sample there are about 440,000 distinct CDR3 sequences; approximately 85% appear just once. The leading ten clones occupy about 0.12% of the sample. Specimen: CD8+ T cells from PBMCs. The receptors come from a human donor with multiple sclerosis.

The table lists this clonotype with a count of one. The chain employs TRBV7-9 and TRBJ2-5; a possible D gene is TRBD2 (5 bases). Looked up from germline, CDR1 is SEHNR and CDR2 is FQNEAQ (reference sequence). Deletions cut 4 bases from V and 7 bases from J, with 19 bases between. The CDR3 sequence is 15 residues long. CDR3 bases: TGTGCCAGCAGCTCAGTTTCCGGGGTTGGCGGGACCCAGTACTTC. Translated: CASSSVSGVGGTQYF. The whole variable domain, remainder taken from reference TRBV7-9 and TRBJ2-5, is DTGVSQNPRHKITKRGQNVTFRCDPISEHNRLYWYRQTLGQGPEFLTYFQNEAQLEKSRLLSDRFSAERPKGSFSTLEIQRTEQGDSAMYLCASSSVSGVGGTQYFGPGTRLLVL.

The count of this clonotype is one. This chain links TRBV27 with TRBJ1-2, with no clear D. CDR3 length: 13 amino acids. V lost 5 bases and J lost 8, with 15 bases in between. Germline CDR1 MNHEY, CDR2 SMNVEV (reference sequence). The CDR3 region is CASSPLTRTGYTF. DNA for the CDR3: TGTGCCAGCAGTCCACTAACTCGTACGGGCTACACCTTC.